These 27 T cell receptor beta chains share one sample of origin, sequenced in a study of T cells after somatic rescue of genetic block. Profiled with immunoSEQ multiplex PCR; TCRdb holds only in-frame clones, not every one. The sample contains 85,000 to 90,000 clones, about 87% of which appear only once. Input material: peripheral blood mononuclear cells (PBMCs). All receptors derive from a young woman.

This chain joins TRBV27 and TRBJ1-2; 11 bases fit TRBD1. Trimming took 1 base from V and 0 from J; bases not matched to a gene: 7. CDR1 and CDR2 from the germline V gene are MNHEY and SMNVEV (reference sequence). The CDR3 runs 18 residues. CDR3 in amino acids: CASSLLGTGGTPNYGYTF. CDR3 bases: TGTGCCAGCAGTTTATTAGGGACAGGGGGTACACCTAACTATGGCTACACCTTC.

This chain joins TRBV27 and TRBJ2-1, with 9 positions matching TRBD1. CDR3 length: 16 residues. CDR1 is MNHEY, CDR2 SMNVEV, per germline (reference sequence). With 4 bases clipped from V and 10 bases from J, the junction kept 14 bases outside the gene matches. CDR3 residues: CASSSPGTGSFLEQFF. Here the CDR3 DNA reads TGTGCCAGCAGTTCCCCCGGGACAGGGTCTTTTTTGGAGCAGTTCTTC.

The chain has TRBV27 and TRBJ1-2; perhaps TRBD1 as D (5 bases). The ends were cut back, 8 bases at V and 5 bases at J, with 9 bases in the middle. Germline V lookup: CDR1 MNHEY, CDR2 SMNVEV (reference sequence). The CDR3 is made up of 11 amino acids. The CDR3 loop is CASGTDYGYTF. In DNA, the CDR3 is TGTGCCAGCGGGACTGATTATGGCTACACCTTC.

CDR3: CASSAMTDDGANVLTF. CDR3 bases: TGCGCCAGCAGCGCGATGACAGATGATGGGGCCAACGTCCTGACTTTC. The rearrangement links TRBV5-1 to TRBJ2-6, with D possibly being TRBD1 (5 bases). Germline V gene data show CDR1 as SGHRS and CDR2 as YFSETQ. V lost 4 bases and J 3 bases, leaving 14 bases between the germline ends. This CDR3 spans 16 amino acids.

The rearrangement uses TRBV7-8 and TRBJ2-5; TRBD2 matches 9 bases. Judging by the DNA end, TRBJ2-7 fits better; the J call may be wrong. The CDR3 covers 15 residues. Germline-derived CDR1 and CDR2 are SGHVS and FQNEAQ. Here the CDR3 reads CASSLTRLAAYEQYF. The CDR3 DNA is TGTGCCAGCAGCTTAACGCGACTAGCGGCCTACGAGCAGTACTTC.

This clone was picked up one time. The chain is built from TRBV2 and TRBJ2-3; 11 bases align to TRBD2. Germline CDR1 reads SNHLY; CDR2 reads FYNNEI. J gave up 2 bases and V 8 bases, and 6 bases lay outside the gene matches. This CDR3 comprises 15 residues. The CDR3 region has the DNA TGTGCCAGCGAAAGTAGCGGGAGGGCCACAGATACGCAGTATTTT. It encodes CASESSGRATDTQYF.

The chain links TRBV5-6 to TRBJ2-7; D not certain. Germline loops: CDR1 SGHDT, CDR2 YYEEEE. The V gene lost 2 bases and the J gene lost 6 bases, with 9 bases spanning the gap. The CDR3 has 12 residues. The CDR3: CASSLRAREQYF. The CDR3 DNA reads TGTGCCAGCAGCTTACGGGCGCGCGAGCAGTACTTC.

The chain couples TRBV4-1 to TRBJ1-1; D not certain. From germline, CDR1 is MGHRA and CDR2 YSYEKL. Deletions cut 2 bases from V and 2 bases from J, with 12 bases between. This CDR3 spans 15 amino acids. CDR3 sequence (DNA): TGCGCCAGCAGCCAACCAAAATCAGGAAACACTGAAGCTTTCTTT. Its translation is CASSQPKSGNTEAFF.

A remark on this clone: The junction does not match germline at one end; this may be a read error. This chain links TRBV6-4 with TRBJ1-5; 8 nucleotides agree with TRBD1. Germline V gene lookup returns CDR1 MRHNA and CDR2 SNTAGT. The CDR3 spans 17 residues. The CDR3 spells CASSDLHDRGRITPHHF. CDR3 sequence (DNA): TGTGCCAGCAGTGACCTCCACGACAGGGGCCGAATAACCCCCCATCATTTT.

The chain links TRBV12-5 to TRBJ2-7; a weak D match, TRBD1 (5 bases). Germline CDR1 LGHNT, CDR2 FRNRAP. This CDR3 has 16 amino acids. With 0 bases removed from V and 5 bases from J, the gap between germline ends came to 17 bases. The CDR3 reads CASGLVLGLERNEQYF. In nucleotides, the CDR3 is TGTGCTAGTGGTTTGGTTTTGGGGCTGGAGAGGAACGAGCAGTACTTC.

The gene calls are TRBV25-1 and TRBJ1-6, with D unclear. This CDR3 region has 14 residues. Looked up from germline, CDR1 is MGHDK and CDR2 is SYGVNS. Between the trimmed V and J ends, which lost 3 bases and 4 bases, there was a span of 7 bases. Written as DNA, the CDR3 is TGTGCCAGCAGTGATAGTCAATATAATTCACCCCTCCACTTT. Its translation: CASSDSQYNSPLHF. Looking up the rest from reference TRBV25-1 and TRBJ1-6 gives the full variable domain: EADIYQTPRYLVIGTGKKITLECSQTMGHDKMYWYQQDPGMELHLIHYSYGVNSTEKGDLSSESTVSRIRTEHFPLTLESARPSHTSQYLCASSDSQYNSPLHFGNGTRLTVT.

The chain recombines TRBV7-9 with TRBJ1-2; D remains unclear. CDR1 and CDR2 from the germline V gene are SEHNR and FQNEAQ (reference sequence). The CDR3 is 12 residues long. V was pared by 4 bases and J by 8 bases, with 11 bases between. The CDR3 protein is CASSSFLSGYTF. In DNA, the CDR3 is TGTGCCAGCAGCTCATTTCTTTCGGGCTACACCTTC.

The chain is built from TRBV6-1 and TRBJ1-2, with 7 nucleotides matching TRBD1. CDR1 and CDR2 from the germline V gene are MNHNS and SASEGT. J gave up 1 base and V 11 bases, and 4 bases lay outside the gene matches. The CDR3 runs 12 residues. CDR3 in DNA: TGTGCCGGGACAGAAAATAACTATGGCTACACCTTC. It yields the protein CAGTENNYGYTF.

The rearrangement uses TRBV27 and TRBJ1-5; the D gene is possibly TRBD1 (5 bases). This CDR3 has 14 residues. Germline CDR1 and CDR2: MNHEY and SMNVEV (reference sequence). Trimming pared 2 bases from V and 7 bases from J, leaving 12 bases between. The CDR3 bases are TGTGCCAGCAGTTTAGTTGGGGGAGACCAGCCCCAGCATTTT. As protein: CASSLVGGDQPQHF.

The V and J genes are TRBV18 and TRBJ2-2; D tentatively reads TRBD1 or TRBD2 (5 bases each). V lost 6 bases and J 8 bases, leaving 16 bases between the germline ends. The CDR3 is 14 amino acids. In germline, CDR1 is KGHSH, CDR2 LQKENI. CDR3 bases: TGTGCCAGCTCGCCGGGACGACGAACGGGGGAGCTGTTTTTT. Its translation: CASSPGRRTGELFF.

The sample holds one count of this clone. The J gene is TRBJ2-5, the V gene TRBV28, with 7 bases that match TRBD2. The V and J ends lost 1 base and 9 bases, in that order; junction bases with no gene match: 14. Germline-derived CDR1 and CDR2 are MDHEN and SYDVKM. The CDR3 spans 16 residues. CDR3 amino acids: CASSLLGEDTRGAQYF. The CDR3 DNA is TGTGCCAGCAGTTTATTGGGGGAGGACACCCGGGGGGCCCAGTACTTC. The full variable domain, its missing parts supplied by reference TRBV28 and TRBJ2-5, is DVKVTQSSRYLVKRTGEKVFLECVQDMDHENMFWYRQDPGLGLRLIYFSYDVKMKEKGDIPEGYSVSREKKERFSLILESASTNQTSMYLCASSLLGEDTRGAQYFGPGTRLLVL.

This clone was observed once. V usage is TRBV29-1 and J usage is TRBJ1-4; tentatively, D is TRBD1 (6 bases). This CDR3 has 14 amino acids. V lost 6 bases to trimming and J lost 6 bases, with 17 bases between them. Germline V gene data show CDR1 as SQVTM and CDR2 as ANQGSEA. CDR3 protein: CSVTSGRGDEKLFF. Written as DNA, the CDR3 is TGCAGCGTGACTAGTGGCAGGGGAGATGAAAAACTGTTTTTT.

For this clone: The germline gene is not matched at one end of the junction; a read error may be the cause. Different DNA sequences within this sample yield the same CDR3. The J gene is TRBJ1-5, the V gene TRBV2; D uncertain. Germline CDR1 reads SNHLY; CDR2 reads FYNNEI. The CDR3 is made up of 15 amino acids. For the CDR3, the DNA is TGTGCCAGCAGTGACCGGGTCGGGAGCAATCAGCCTCAGCATTTT. It is translated as CASSDRVGSNQPQHF.

The gene calls are TRBV29-1 and TRBJ2-2; TRBD1 aligns across 10 bases. Per the germline V gene, CDR1 is SQVTM and CDR2 is ANQGSEA. The CDR3 contains 14 residues. V dropped 7 bases and J dropped 3; count of bases not matched to a gene: 5. The CDR3 DNA reads TGCAGCGCACCGGGGACAGGGGACACCGGGGAGCTGTTTTTT. As protein: CSAPGTGDTGELFF.

V usage is TRBV28 and J usage is TRBJ2-7, with D possibly TRBD2 on 7 matching bases. The CDR3 contains 14 residues. Germline V gene lookup returns CDR1 MDHEN and CDR2 SYDVKM. CDR3: CATGGRGLSYEQYF. As DNA, the CDR3 is TGTGCGACGGGGGGCAGGGGCCTCTCCTACGAGCAGTACTTC.

This clone was found a few times. This chain uses TRBV5-1 with TRBJ1-4; D gene unclear. The germline V gene encodes CDR1 SGHRS and CDR2 YFSETQ. Trimming pared 3 bases from V and 7 bases from J, leaving 10 bases between. This CDR3 spans 13 amino acids. CDR3 residues: CASSSLWGEKLFF. The CDR3 DNA follows: TGCGCCAGCAGCTCTCTATGGGGTGAAAAACTGTTTTTT.

This rearrangement joins TRBV7-9 to TRBJ1-1, with TRBD1 matching 8 bases. The germline V gene encodes CDR1 SEHNR and CDR2 FQNEAQ (reference sequence). The junction had 1 base not matched to a gene; V was cut back by 6 bases and J by 4 bases. This CDR3 spans 12 amino acids. In DNA form, the CDR3 reads TGTGCCAGCAGAACAGGGGGCACTGAAGCTTTCTTT. Translation: CASRTGGTEAFF.

The rearrangement joins TRBV27 to TRBJ1-6; D is unclear. The CDR3 runs to 13 residues. CDR1 MNHEY and CDR2 SMNVEV come from the germline V gene (reference sequence). V was trimmed by 1 base and J by 7 bases, leaving 5 bases between them. CDR3 amino acids: CASSLWQNSPLHF. The DNA of the CDR3 is TGTGCCAGCAGTTTATGGCAGAATTCACCCCTCCACTTT.

The chain couples TRBV28 to TRBJ2-7; TRBD2 is a possible D gene (6 bases). Germline values: CDR1 MDHEN, CDR2 SYDVKM. The V end lost 6 bases, the J end lost 2 bases, and 14 bases lay between the germline ends. The CDR3 spans 14 residues. The DNA of the CDR3 is TGTGCCAGCAGGGTGGCGGGATCTACCTACGAGCAGTACTTC. Translation: CASRVAGSTYEQYF.

V and J are TRBV5-1 and TRBJ2-1, with TRBD2 matching 11 bases. The CDR3 sequence is 16 residues long. V gave up 2 bases and J gave up 9 bases; unmatched junction bases: 10. Germline V gene data show CDR1 as SGHRS and CDR2 as YFSETQ. Here the CDR3 reads CASSFGQLAGVGEQFF. CDR3 DNA sequence: TGCGCCAGCAGCTTCGGGCAACTAGCGGGAGTAGGTGAGCAGTTCTTC.

J is TRBJ1-4 and V is TRBV6-1; 8 nucleotides match TRBD1. CDR3 length: 15 residues. V shed 6 bases, J shed 5 bases, and the junction held 8 bases outside the gene matches. CDR1 and CDR2 (germline): MNHNS, SASEGT. In DNA, the CDR3 is TGTGCCAGCAGCTCAATACAGGGGGGGAATGAAAAACTGTTTTTT. Translation gives CASSSIQGGNEKLFF.

This clone was observed a handful of times. The CDR3 DNA sequence: TGTGCCAGCAGCTTAGGGACCGGGACAACTAATTCACCCCTCCACTTT. Residues: CASSLGTGTTNSPLHF. The V gene is TRBV5-6, the J gene TRBJ1-6; D is perhaps TRBD1 (6 bases). V lost 2 bases and J 6 bases, leaving 15 bases between the germline ends. Looked up from germline, CDR1 is SGHDT and CDR2 is YYEEEE. This CDR3 spans 16 amino acids.